Listed here are 22 T cell receptor beta chains from one sample, sequenced in a study of human T cells and chemical hapten exposure. TCRdb passed the RACE reads through MiXCR, listing each CDR3 protein once. The profile covers 350,000 to 450,000 distinct CDR3 sequences, with 5% to 6.5% appearing a single time and 2.5% to 3% taken by the ten largest. Time point meaning: pre-sensitization, week 0. Treatment defined: therapeutic diphenylcyclopropenone sensitization with weekly scalp DPC. The sequencing here drew on whole blood, taken in connection with sensitization to the hapten diphenylcyclopropenone (DPC). All receptors derive from a woman between 45 and 60 years old with alopecia areata. Some clones in this sample may be carry-over from other donors' samples.

Concerning this clonotype itself: A much larger clone lies one base from this, so it may be a read error. V is TRBV5-6 and J is TRBJ2-3; perhaps TRBD2 as D (5 bases). The CDR3 sequence is 13 residues long. Germline CDR1 reads SGHDT; CDR2 reads YYEEEE. CDR3 sequence reads: CANSLAPGNTQYF. CDR3 sequence (DNA): TGTGCCAACAGCTTGGCGCCGGGGAATACGCAGTATTTT.

The rearrangement joins TRBV12-3 or TRBV12-4 to TRBJ1-5; tentatively, D is TRBD1 (5 bases). V lost 3 bases and J 11 bases, leaving 17 bases between the germline ends. The CDR3 loop spans 14 amino acids. This CDR3 reads CASSFSPGGTAQHF. The CDR3 nucleotides read TGTGCCAGCAGTTTTTCCCCAGGTGGGACGGCCCAGCATTTT.

This clonotype was observed at least ten times. The J gene is TRBJ2-5, the V gene TRBV12-3 or TRBV12-4, with 12 nucleotides matching TRBD2. The ends lost 6 bases at V and 1 base at J; junction bases unmatched: 6. The CDR3 totals 16 residues. For the CDR3, the DNA is TGTGCCAGCAGCCACCTAGCGGGGGGGCTCCAAGAGACCCAGTACTTC. It yields the protein CASSHLAGGLQETQYF.

There are many counts of this clonotype. The chain couples TRBV20-1 to TRBJ1-2; D might be TRBD1 (5 bases). Per the germline V gene, CDR1 is DFQATT and CDR2 is SNEGSKA (reference sequence). The germline V and J ends were trimmed by 6 bases and 1 base, with 12 bases remaining between them. The CDR3 extends over 13 amino acids. The CDR3 sequence: CSAQDGVNYGYTF. In DNA form, the CDR3 reads TGCAGTGCACAGGACGGGGTTAACTATGGCTACACCTTC.

The table lists this clonotype with a few counts. The chain has TRBV29-1 and TRBJ1-6; weak D call: TRBD1 (6 bases). Germline CDR1 is SQVTM and CDR2 is ANQGSEA. Between the trimmed V and J ends, which lost 5 bases and 11 bases, there was a span of 16 bases. This CDR3 is 13 amino acids long. The CDR3 spells CSVRRSGDAPLHF. CDR3 sequence (DNA): TGCAGCGTTCGTAGGTCAGGGGATGCACCCCTCCACTTT.

The chain combines TRBV30 with TRBJ1-5; TRBD1 might be the D (6 bases). V lost 0 bases and J 2 bases, leaving 17 bases between the germline ends. CDR3 length: 17 residues. Per germline, CDR1 GTSNPN and CDR2 SVGIG (reference sequence). CDR3 DNA sequence: TGTGCCTGGAGTGTAGGGTGGGGGGCGCTTGGCAATCAGCCCCAGCATTTT. Its translation: CAWSVGWGALGNQPQHF.

The V and J genes are TRBV11-2 and TRBJ1-1; D is uncertain. The CDR3 covers 13 residues. Trimming removed 0 bases at V and 3 bases at J, with 5 bases between. Per germline, CDR1 SGHAT and CDR2 FQNNGV. The CDR3 is CASSLDTDTEAFF. DNA of the CDR3: TGTGCCAGCAGCTTAGATACGGACACTGAAGCTTTCTTT.

This clonotype was detected many times. The V call is TRBV3-1, the J call TRBJ2-5; a possible D gene is TRBD1 (6 bases). V gave up 3 bases and J gave up 5 bases, with 16 bases separating them. This CDR3 comprises 15 residues. Looked up from germline, CDR1 is LGHDT and CDR2 is YNNKEL (reference sequence). DNA of the CDR3: TGTGCCAGCAGCCAGCTCAGGGGTAGAACGGAGACCCAGTACTTC. It translates to CASSQLRGRTETQYF.

This clonotype was seen a handful of times. The J gene is TRBJ1-2, the V gene TRBV2; no clear D gene. Trimming took 2 bases from V and 2 from J, leaving 12 bases between them. The CDR3 length is 15 residues. Germline V CDR1 and CDR2: SNHLY, FYNNEI. This CDR3 is CASSERGGRNYGYTF. For the CDR3, the DNA is TGTGCCAGCAGTGAAAGAGGCGGCAGAAACTATGGCTACACCTTC.

This clonotype was recorded at least ten times. The chain couples TRBV29-1 to TRBJ1-2; D remains ambiguous. V gave up 0 bases and J gave up 8 bases, with 13 bases separating them. CDR3 length equals 13 residues. Per the germline V gene, CDR1 is SQVTM and CDR2 is ANQGSEA. This CDR3 reads CSVEDETTFGYTF. In DNA, the CDR3 is TGCAGCGTTGAAGATGAGACGACATTCGGCTACACCTTC.

Only a few counts were recorded for this clonotype. This chain uses TRBV18 with TRBJ1-3; D unclear. The CDR3 consists of 16 residues. Trimming left V 0 bases short and J 0 bases short, with 9 bases between. The V gene's germline CDR1 is KGHSH and CDR2 LQKENI. The CDR3 DNA is TGTGCCAGCTCACCACCGAGCGCAGTCTCTGGAAACACCATATATTTT. Residues: CASSPPSAVSGNTIYF.

The rearrangement joins TRBV6-2 or TRBV6-3 to TRBJ2-1, with D possibly matching TRBD2 (6 bases). Germline CDR1 reads MNHEY; CDR2 reads SVGEGT. Trimming took off 1 base at V and 5 bases at J, with 9 bases between the two ends. The CDR3 length is 14 residues. The CDR3: CASSYWRADNEQFF. DNA of the CDR3: TGTGCCAGCAGTTACTGGAGGGCCGACAATGAGCAGTTCTTC.

V and J are TRBV7-2 and TRBJ1-2; 7 nucleotides line up with TRBD1. The germline CDR1 and CDR2 sequences are SGHTA and FQGNSA. V lost 5 bases to trimming and J lost 0 bases; unmatched junction nucleotides: 6. This CDR3 has 15 amino acids. The CDR3 coding sequence is TGTGCCAGCAGCCAAGTTGGGACAGCTAACTATGGCTACACCTTC. The encoded protein is CASSQVGTANYGYTF. Complete variable domain (other parts from reference TRBV7-2 and TRBJ1-2): GAGVSQSPSNKVTEKGKDVELRCDPISGHTALYWYRQSLGQGLEFLIYFQGNSAPDKSGLPSDRFSAERTGGSVSTLTIQRTQQEDSAVYLCASSQVGTANYGYTFGSGTRLTVV.

V gene TRBV24-1 combines with J gene TRBJ2-2, with no clear D. Germline-derived CDR1 and CDR2 are KGHDR and SFDVKD. The CDR3 runs to 15 residues. With 6 bases removed from V and 0 bases from J, the gap between germline ends came to 10 bases. The CDR3 spells CATSQLGANTGELFF. The CDR3 DNA sequence: TGTGCCACCAGTCAGCTGGGCGCGAACACCGGGGAGCTGTTTTTT.

This clonotype was recorded many times. J is TRBJ2-1 and V is TRBV2; 10 bases are shared with TRBD2. This CDR3 comprises 12 residues. Trimming removed 4 bases from V and 15 bases from J; junction bases left unmatched: 6. Per germline, CDR1 SNHLY and CDR2 FYNNEI. CDR3 sequence reads: CASSGVLAGRFF. In nucleotides, the CDR3 is TGTGCCAGCAGTGGGGTACTAGCGGGGCGGTTCTTC.

V gene TRBV6-1 combines with J gene TRBJ2-2, with 15 bases that match TRBD2. Germline CDR1 and CDR2: MNHNS and SASEGT. With V trimmed by 6 bases and J by 1 base, 6 bases remained unmatched. This CDR3 comprises 18 residues. CDR3 amino acids: CASRTGLAGGQNTGELFF. For the CDR3, the DNA is TGTGCCAGCAGAACGGGACTAGCGGGAGGCCAGAACACCGGGGAGCTGTTTTTT.

This clonotype was observed at least ten times. The rearrangement uses TRBV28 and TRBJ2-7; no definite D call. This CDR3 is 12 amino acids long. Germline V lookup: CDR1 MDHEN, CDR2 SYDVKM. Trimming removed 6 bases from V and 2 bases from J, with 8 bases in between. The CDR3, as DNA: TGTGCCAGCAGCACCTTGCCCTACGAGCAGTACTTC. Encoded protein: CASSTLPYEQYF.

This chain links TRBV11-2 with TRBJ1-1; D not certain. Per the germline V gene, CDR1 is SGHAT and CDR2 is FQNNGV. Trimming removed 3 bases from V and 1 base from J, with 9 bases in between. The CDR3 sequence is 14 residues long. CDR3 in amino acids: CASSFSHGNTEAFF. In DNA, the CDR3 is TGTGCCAGCAGCTTCTCACACGGGAACACTGAAGCTTTCTTT.

The rearrangement joins TRBV20-1 to TRBJ1-2; D unresolved. This CDR3 is 12 amino acids long. CDR1 DFQATT and CDR2 SNEGSKA come from the germline V gene (reference sequence). V lost 5 bases and J lost 2, with 9 bases in between. The CDR3 here is CSAGQTNYGYTF. For the CDR3, the DNA is TGCAGTGCTGGTCAGACGAACTATGGCTACACCTTC.

The V call is TRBV13, the J call TRBJ2-5; TRBD2 matches 8 bases. J lost 3 bases, V lost 6 bases, and 3 bases had no gene match. CDR1 PRHDT and CDR2 FYEKMQ come from the germline V gene (reference sequence). This CDR3 has 13 residues. Here the CDR3 reads CASRERGKETQYF. The DNA of the CDR3 is TGTGCCAGCAGGGAGCGGGGGAAAGAGACCCAGTACTTC.

In its sample, this clonotype was seen a few times. The V and J genes are TRBV7-7 and TRBJ2-4; 10 bases are shared with TRBD2. Germline V gene data show CDR1 as SSHAT and CDR2 as FNYEAQ (reference sequence). V shed 0 bases and J 0 bases; nucleotides not matched to a gene: 8. The CDR3 is 19 residues long. The CDR3, as DNA: TGTGCCAGCAGCTTAGCGGAATCTAGCGGGGGCAGAGCCAAAAACATTCAGTACTTC. Protein: CASSLAESSGGRAKNIQYF. The variable domain in full, completed from reference TRBV7-7 and TRBJ2-4, reads GAGVSQSPRYKVTKRGQDVTLRCDPISSHATLYWYQQALGQGPEFLTYFNYEAQPDKSGLPSDRFSAERPEGSISTLTIQRTEQRDSAMYRCASSLAESSGGRAKNIQYFGAGTRLSVL.

This clonotype was counted many times. The chain links TRBV7-2 to TRBJ2-1; D tentatively fits TRBD1 or TRBD2 (5 bases each). Germline V gene data show CDR1 as SGHTA and CDR2 as FQGNSA. The CDR3 runs to 16 residues. The germline V and J ends were trimmed by 1 base and 2 bases, with 12 bases remaining between them. CDR3 nucleotides: TGTGCCAGCAGCTTAGTGGGGACCGACGCCTACAATGAGCAGTTCTTC. It translates to CASSLVGTDAYNEQFF.